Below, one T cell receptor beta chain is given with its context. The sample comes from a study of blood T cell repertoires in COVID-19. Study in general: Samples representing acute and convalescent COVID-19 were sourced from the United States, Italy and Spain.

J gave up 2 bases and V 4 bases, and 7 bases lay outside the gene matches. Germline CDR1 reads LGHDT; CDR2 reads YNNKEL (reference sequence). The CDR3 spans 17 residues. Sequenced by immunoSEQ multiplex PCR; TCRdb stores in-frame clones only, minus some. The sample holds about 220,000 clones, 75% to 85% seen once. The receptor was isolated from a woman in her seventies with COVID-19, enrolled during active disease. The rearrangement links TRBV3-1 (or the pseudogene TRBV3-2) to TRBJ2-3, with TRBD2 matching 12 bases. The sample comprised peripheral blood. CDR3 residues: CASSLLGLAGTTDTQYF. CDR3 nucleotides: TGTGCCAGCAGCCTCCTTGGACTAGCGGGAACCACAGATACGCAGTATTTT.